These 7 T cell receptor beta chains originate from one sample sequenced in a study of vaccination and CD4 T cells after COVID-19. Cultured CD4+ T cell DNA underwent sequencing with the Oncomine TCR Beta short-read assay. Each CDR3 protein is one row after TCRdb ran MiXCR on the PCR reads. There are about 19,000 distinct CDR3 sequences in the sample; approximately 38% occur only once, and 11% to 15% lies in the top ten. Which antigens these TCRs recognize remains unknown. Described treatment: roughly ten-day PBMC culture with coronavirus spike peptide pools or control peptides (ViraFEST assay). Sequencing was done on a sample of cultured CD4+ T cells from blood. Receptor source: a human donor with COVID-19.

The rearrangement links TRBV20-1 to TRBJ2-5, with 7 bases identical to TRBD2. Germline V CDR1 and CDR2: DFQATT, SNEGSKA (reference sequence). The junction had 11 bases not matched to a gene; V was cut back by 5 bases and J by 5 bases. The CDR3 covers 14 residues. CDR3 in DNA: TGCAGTGCTCCGCCTAGCGGCGGCTTCGAGACCCAGTACTTC. Translated: CSAPPSGGFETQYF.

The chain couples TRBV6-1 to TRBJ2-5, with D unresolved. Germline V CDR1 and CDR2: MNHNS, SASEGT. The CDR3 consists of 15 residues. Trimming cost V 1 base and J 4 bases, with 13 bases left between them. The CDR3 region is CASSEGSSSIETQYF. The DNA for the CDR3 is TGTGCCAGCAGTGAAGGCAGCTCTTCAATAGAGACCCAGTACTTC.

J is TRBJ1-5 and V is TRBV19, with D possibly TRBD1 on 5 matching bases. V was pared by 4 bases and J by 9 bases, with 25 bases between. The CDR3 runs 17 residues. Germline V gene sequence: CDR1 LNHDA, CDR2 SQIVND (reference sequence). CDR3 amino acids: CASSTLGGLNLLPPQHF. CDR3 sequence (DNA): TGTGCCAGTAGTACCCTCGGGGGGTTAAACCTTCTTCCGCCCCAGCATTTT.

The V call is TRBV7-2, the J call TRBJ2-1; TRBD1 matches at 8 bases. This CDR3 region has 16 residues. Per the germline V gene, CDR1 is SGHTA and CDR2 is FQGNSA. Trimming removed 5 bases from V and 4 bases from J; junction bases left unmatched: 10. In nucleotides, the CDR3 is TGTGCCAGCAGCCCACAGACAGGGGAGGTTTACAATGAGCAGTTCTTC. This translates into CASSPQTGEVYNEQFF.

This clonotype has only a few counts. V gene TRBV25-1 combines with J gene TRBJ1-2; TRBD1 aligns across 7 bases. The CDR3 runs 19 residues. The germline V gene has CDR1 MGHDK and CDR2 SYGVNS. V trimming: 1 base; J trimming: 3 bases; junction bases outside the gene matches: 17. In DNA form, the CDR3 reads TGTGCCAGCAGTGAATCCATAGGGGGGGGACAGCAAACCCACTATGGCTACACCTTC. It specifies CASSESIGGGQQTHYGYTF.

The chain couples TRBV7-2 to TRBJ2-5, with D maybe TRBD1 (5 bases). CDR1 is SGHTA and CDR2 is FQGNSA in the germline V gene. CDR3 length equals 12 residues. V lost 5 bases and J lost 5, with 9 bases in between. The CDR3 DNA is TGTGCCAGCAGCCCGCCAGGGGAGACCCAGTACTTC. Translated: CASSPPGETQYF.

Only a few counts were recorded for this clonotype. In nucleotides, the CDR3 is TGTGCCAGTAGTATCAGGGTTCCGAACACCGGGGAGCTGTTTTTT. It codes for CASSIRVPNTGELFF. V and J are TRBV19 and TRBJ2-2; perhaps TRBD1 as D (5 bases). There are 15 residues in the CDR3. V gave up 3 bases and J gave up 0 bases, with 8 bases separating them. Germline V gene sequence: CDR1 LNHDA, CDR2 SQIVND (reference sequence).